This T cell receptor (beta chain) was captured by sequencing in a study of shared clonotypes between healthy human individuals. Study-level background: Three CD4 naive, three CD4 memory, two CD8 naive and one CD8 memory plate were used per donor.

The ends were cut back, 7 bases at V and 7 bases at J, with 19 bases in the middle. Germline CDR1 reads SQVTM; CDR2 reads ANQGSEA. The CDR3 covers 13 residues. The investigators split CD4+ cells into a CD45RA+ naive subset and a CD45RA-negative memory subset. TCRdb's copy holds only in-frame clones and misses some; the assay was immunoSEQ multiplex PCR. The data show more than 550,000 clones, over 60% seen once. Study observations and caveats: Donor clonotype sharing was expected to depend on sequencing depth. Researchers found naive subsets generally carried larger estimated richness than memory subsets.

A few counts support this clone. Its specificity is not known. Sequencing was performed on memory CD4+ T cells sorted from blood. As to subset: CD45RA-negative fraction. The origin of this receptor is a woman aged 30 to 39 in good health. The chain couples TRBV29-1 to TRBJ1-2; D ambiguous. The CDR3 loop is CSAQRPPRGGYTF. As DNA, the CDR3 is TGCAGCGCCCAGCGGCCCCCTCGAGGTGGCTACACCTTC.